The clone carrying this T cell receptor beta chain was counted a single time. Its target is unknown. The sample belongs to a study of T cell responses to AZD1222 COVID-19 vaccine. Study as a whole: Doses given second, at about 4 or about 12 weeks, were pooled. Study-wide points: Reportedly, nearly half the spike-specific TCRs target unmutated variant regions. In a largely white British group with more females than males, clonal diversity was possibly underestimated. Vaccine-related CD4 TCRs covered spike, predominating at 160-218 and 743-854.

Sequencing used immunoSEQ multiplex PCR; TCRdb keeps in-frame clones, though not all of them. In the table there are approximately 140,000 clones, 85% to 95% of which are singletons. Trimming took 4 bases from V and 1 from J, leaving 7 bases between them. Germline V gene sequence: CDR1 LGHDT, CDR2 YNNKEL (reference sequence). The CDR3 extends over 13 amino acids. This sequence joins TRBV3-1 (or the pseudogene TRBV3-2) and TRBJ1-1; D call uncertain. The input for sequencing was peripheral blood, taken on day 0 of AZD1222 vaccination. The clonotype comes from an adult in good health. The CDR3 nucleotides are TGTGCCAGCAGCCTAAGCTCGAACACTGAAGCTTTCTTT. Encoded protein: CASSLSSNTEAFF.